The clone carrying this T cell receptor beta chain was observed a handful of times. Antigen: not known. This entry comes from a study of blood T cells in healthy people across ages. The study, taken as a whole, reports: With age, beta diversity per million T cells declined roughly linearly, significantly by 40.

The CDR3 has 11 amino acids. V lost 7 bases, J lost 4 bases, and 11 bases lay in between. Germline lookup yields CDR1 SQVTM and CDR2 ANQGSEA. Each individual donor underwent a draw of roughly 10 milliliters of peripheral blood. Each sample used at least 7 million PBMCs. The amount of total RNA extracted per sample was at least 5.5 micrograms. It was with a sample-barcoded 5' primer and a J-beta primer mix that a second PCR of about 7 to 12 cycles was run. TCRdb ran MiXCR on the 5' RACE reads and lists one entry per CDR3 protein. This table has about 800,000 distinct CDR3 sequences, 58% appearing once. The sequenced sample consisted of blood. The rearrangement joins TRBV29-1 to TRBJ2-7; the D gene is possibly TRBD1 (5 bases). This clonotype was sampled from a man aged 25 to 40 in good health. The CDR3 sequence is CSATDRYEQYF. CDR3 nucleotide sequence: TGCAGCGCCACAGACAGATACGAGCAGTACTTC.